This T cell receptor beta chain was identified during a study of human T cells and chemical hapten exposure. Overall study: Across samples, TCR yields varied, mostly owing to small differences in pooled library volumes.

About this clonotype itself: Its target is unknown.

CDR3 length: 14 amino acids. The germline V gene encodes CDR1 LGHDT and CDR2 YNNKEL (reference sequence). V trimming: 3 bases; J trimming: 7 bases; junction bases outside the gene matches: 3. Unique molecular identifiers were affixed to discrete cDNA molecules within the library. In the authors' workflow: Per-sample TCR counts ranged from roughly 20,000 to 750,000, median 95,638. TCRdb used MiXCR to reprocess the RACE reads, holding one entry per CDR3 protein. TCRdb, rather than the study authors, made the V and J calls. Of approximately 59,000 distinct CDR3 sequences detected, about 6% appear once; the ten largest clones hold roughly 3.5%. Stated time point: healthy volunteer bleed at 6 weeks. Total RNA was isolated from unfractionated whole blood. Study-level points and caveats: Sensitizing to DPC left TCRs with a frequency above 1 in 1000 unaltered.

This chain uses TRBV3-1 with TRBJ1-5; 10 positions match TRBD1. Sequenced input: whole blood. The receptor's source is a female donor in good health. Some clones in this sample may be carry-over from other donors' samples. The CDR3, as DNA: TGTGCCAGCAGCCAGGGACAGGGGTACCAGCCCCAGCATTTT. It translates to CASSQGQGYQPQHF.